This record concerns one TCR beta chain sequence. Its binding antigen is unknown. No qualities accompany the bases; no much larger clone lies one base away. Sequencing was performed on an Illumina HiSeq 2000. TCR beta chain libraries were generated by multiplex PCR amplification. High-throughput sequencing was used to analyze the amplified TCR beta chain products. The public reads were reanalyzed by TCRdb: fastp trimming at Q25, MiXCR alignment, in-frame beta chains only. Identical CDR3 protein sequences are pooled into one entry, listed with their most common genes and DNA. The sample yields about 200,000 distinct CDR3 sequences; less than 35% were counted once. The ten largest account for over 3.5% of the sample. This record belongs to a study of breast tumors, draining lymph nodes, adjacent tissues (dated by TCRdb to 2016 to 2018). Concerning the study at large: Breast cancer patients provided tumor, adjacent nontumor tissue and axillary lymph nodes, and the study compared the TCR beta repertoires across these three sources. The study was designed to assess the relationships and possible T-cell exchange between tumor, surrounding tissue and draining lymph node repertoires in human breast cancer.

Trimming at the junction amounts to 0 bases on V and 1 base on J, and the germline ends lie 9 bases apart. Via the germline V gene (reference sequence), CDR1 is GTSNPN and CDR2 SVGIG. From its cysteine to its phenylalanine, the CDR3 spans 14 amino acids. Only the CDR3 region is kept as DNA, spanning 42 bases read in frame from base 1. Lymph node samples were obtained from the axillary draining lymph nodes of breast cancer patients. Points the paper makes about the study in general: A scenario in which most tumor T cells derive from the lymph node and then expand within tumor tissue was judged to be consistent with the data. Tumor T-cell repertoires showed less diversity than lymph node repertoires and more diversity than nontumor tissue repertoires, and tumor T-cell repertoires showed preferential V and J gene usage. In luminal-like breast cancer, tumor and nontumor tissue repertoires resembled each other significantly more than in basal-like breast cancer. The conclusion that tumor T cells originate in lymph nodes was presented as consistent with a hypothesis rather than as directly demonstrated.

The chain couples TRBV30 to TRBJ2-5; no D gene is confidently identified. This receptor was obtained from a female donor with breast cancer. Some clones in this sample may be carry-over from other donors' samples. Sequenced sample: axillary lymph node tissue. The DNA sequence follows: TGTGCCTGGAGTGTACGAGGCCTCCAAGAGACCCAGTACTTC. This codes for CAWSVRGLQETQYF.